The 4 T cell receptor beta chains in this list originate from one sample, sequenced in a study of cytomegalovirus exposure and HLA in healthy donors. The PCR was carried out with 60 Vbeta primers and 13 Jbeta primers. Sequenced by immunoSEQ multiplex PCR; TCRdb stores in-frame clones only, minus some. In the table there are about 140,000 clones, approximately 72% of which are singletons. Input material: PBMCs. The receptors were sampled from a woman aged 55-75 years in good health and CMV-seronegative.

V gene TRBV5-1 combines with J gene TRBJ2-1; 14 nucleotides align to TRBD2. Germline-derived CDR1 and CDR2 are SGHRS and YFSETQ. Losses at the gene ends were 4 bases for V and 4 bases for J; bases not matched to a gene: 7. The CDR3 loop spans 17 amino acids. CDR3 protein: CASSPGLAGGLYNEQFF. The CDR3 DNA follows: TGCGCCAGCAGCCCCGGACTAGCGGGGGGACTTTACAATGAGCAGTTCTTC.

The chain links TRBV10-3 to TRBJ2-3, with 9 bases identical to TRBD1. The CDR3 is 14 amino acids. V shed 6 bases and J 4 bases; nucleotides not matched to a gene: 5. Germline CDR1 is ENHRY and CDR2 is SYGVKD. This CDR3 reads CAIRTGGAADTQYF. CDR3 nucleotide sequence: TGTGCCATCAGAACAGGGGGCGCAGCAGATACGCAGTATTTT.

J is TRBJ2-7 and V is TRBV7-8, with 7 positions matching TRBD2. V shed 5 bases, J shed 0 bases, and the junction held 7 bases outside the gene matches. The CDR3 totals 15 residues. Germline CDR1 SGHVS, CDR2 FQNEAQ. In nucleotides, the CDR3 is TGTGCCAGCAGCCGGACCGGGACTACCTCCTACGAGCAGTACTTC. This sequence encodes CASSRTGTTSYEQYF.

The chain employs TRBV5-1 and TRBJ2-2; TRBD1 might be the D (5 bases). Germline values: CDR1 SGHRS, CDR2 YFSETQ. Trimming stripped 0 bases from V and 4 bases from J, with 13 bases between. CDR3 length: 16 residues. In nucleotides, the CDR3 is TGCGCCAGCAGCTTGGCTTGGGGTCAGGGCACCGGGGAGCTGTTTTTT. This sequence encodes CASSLAWGQGTGELFF.